This TCR beta chain was sequenced in a study of OX40 agonist ivuxolimab in advanced cancers. Study in general: Six ivuxolimab dose levels, 0.01 to 10 mg/kg, were given intravenously every 2 weeks. The group had a mean age of about 60 years, ranged from roughly 20 to 79, and was approximately 81% male. Study results and limitations: Compared with CD4+, CD8+ T cells on average had more expanded clones. With doses of 0.1-3.0 mg/kg, partial responders showed among the lowest clonal expansion.

Libraries were prepared by immunoSEQ multiplex PCR; TCRdb keeps only in-frame clonotypes and omits some of them. The sample lists tens of thousands of clones, 80% to 90% seen once, with 2.6% in the top ten. Trimming removed 3 bases from V and 0 bases from J, with 8 bases in between. This CDR3 region has 14 residues. Per germline, CDR1 KGHSH and CDR2 LQKENI. Concerning this clone: Its antigen is as yet unknown.

This clonotype originated in an adult with an advanced solid tumor such as melanoma, head and neck, liver or kidney cancer. This specimen was CD4+ or CD8+ T cells sorted from blood, taken in a trial of the OX40 agonist ivuxolimab. The chain carries TRBV18 and TRBJ1-1; D is uncertain. The CDR3 spells CASSPSTLNTEAFF. The CDR3 DNA sequence: TGTGCCAGCTCACCGTCGACACTGAACACTGAAGCTTTCTTT.